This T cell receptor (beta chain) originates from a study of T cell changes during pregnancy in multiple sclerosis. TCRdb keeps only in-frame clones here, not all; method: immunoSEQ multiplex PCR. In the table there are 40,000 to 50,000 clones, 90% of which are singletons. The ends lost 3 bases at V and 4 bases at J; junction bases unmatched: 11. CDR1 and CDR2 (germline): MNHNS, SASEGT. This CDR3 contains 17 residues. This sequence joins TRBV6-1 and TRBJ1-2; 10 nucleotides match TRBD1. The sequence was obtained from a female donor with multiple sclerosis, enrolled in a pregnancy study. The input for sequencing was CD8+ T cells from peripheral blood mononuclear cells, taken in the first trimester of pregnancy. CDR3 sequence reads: CASSDPGRDRGTYGYTF. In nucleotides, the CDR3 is TGTGCCAGCAGTGATCCCGGCCGGGACAGGGGCACCTATGGCTACACCTTC.